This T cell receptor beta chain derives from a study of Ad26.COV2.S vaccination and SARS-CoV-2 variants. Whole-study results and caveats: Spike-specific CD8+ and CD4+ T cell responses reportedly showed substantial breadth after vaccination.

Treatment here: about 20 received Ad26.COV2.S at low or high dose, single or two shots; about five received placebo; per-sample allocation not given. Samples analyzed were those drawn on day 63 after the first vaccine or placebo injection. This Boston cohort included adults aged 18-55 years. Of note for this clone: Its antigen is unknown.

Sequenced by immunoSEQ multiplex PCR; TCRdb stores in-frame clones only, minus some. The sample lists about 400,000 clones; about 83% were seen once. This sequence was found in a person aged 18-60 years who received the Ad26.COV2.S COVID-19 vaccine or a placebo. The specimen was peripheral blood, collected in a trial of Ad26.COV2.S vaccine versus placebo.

CDR3 bases: TGTGCCAGCTTCCTTCCTAGCCCGTCGCGGGGGGCCACCGGGGAGCTGTTTTTT. Protein sequence: CASFLPSPSRGATGELFF. This sequence joins TRBV6-4 and TRBJ2-2, with 8 nucleotides matching TRBD2. The germline CDR1 and CDR2 sequences are MRHNA and SNTAGT. The CDR3 totals 18 residues. Trimming at V came to 8 bases and at J to 4 bases, leaving 18 bases not matched to a gene.